The source of this TCR beta chain is a study of blood T cell repertoires in COVID-19. Whole-study context: Samples taken during acute and convalescent COVID-19 were collected in the United States, Italy and Spain.

Method: immunoSEQ multiplex PCR; TCRdb's copy keeps in-frame clones and lacks some. The table includes a few hundred thousand clones, 70% to 90% detected once. Germline CDR1 and CDR2: SQVTM and ANQGSEA. Trimming took 7 bases from V and 3 from J; bases not matched to a gene: 5. The CDR3 is 12 residues long. Sequenced material: PBMCs or T cells enriched from blood (not recorded which). The rearrangement links TRBV29-1 to TRBJ1-2, with 7 bases aligning to TRBD1. The clonotype originates from a man younger than 40 who had recovered from COVID-19. The CDR3 sequence: CSARTGDYGYTF. DNA for the CDR3: TGCAGCGCCCGGACAGGAGACTATGGCTACACCTTC.